This passage covers 8 T cell receptor beta chains from one sample sequenced in a study of T cell repertoires in cytomegalovirus infection. TCRdb reprocessed the reads via MiXCR and lists one record per CDR3 protein. This sample has approximately 500,000 distinct CDR3 sequences, with about 25% found just once. The sequencing sample was made of PBMCs. Every receptor here comes from a human donor in good health (CMV status not recorded). Some clones in this sample may be carry-over from other donors' samples.

This chain links TRBV5-4 with TRBJ2-5; D ambiguous. The V end lost 7 bases, the J end lost 4 bases, and 20 bases lay between the germline ends. The CDR3 is 15 amino acids. CDR1 SGHNT and CDR2 YYREEE come from the germline V gene (reference sequence). In nucleotides, the CDR3 is TGTGCCAGCCACTCTCAAGGTGGCGGTGTAGAGACCCAGTACTTC. Translation gives CASHSQGGGVETQYF. Full variable domain (rest looked up from reference TRBV5-4 and TRBJ2-5): ETGVTQSPTHLIKTRGQQVTLRCSSQSGHNTVSWYQQALGQGPQFIFQYYREEENGRGNFPPRFSGLQFPNYSSELNVNALELDDSALYLCASHSQGGGVETQYFGPGTRLLVL.

This clonotype showed up many times. The chain couples TRBV7-8 to TRBJ2-3, with 7 bases lining up with TRBD2. Germline lookup yields CDR1 SGHVS and CDR2 FQNEAQ. The CDR3 sequence is 15 residues long. V shed 4 bases and J 0 bases; nucleotides not matched to a gene: 4. The CDR3 DNA reads as TGTGCCAGCAGCTCCACGCGGGGGAGCACAGATACGCAGTATTTT. This encodes CASSSTRGSTDTQYF.

This chain links TRBV6-2 or TRBV6-3 with TRBJ1-1; TRBD1 agrees at 7 bases. J was trimmed by 3 bases and V by 3 bases; bases with no gene match: 1. This CDR3 is built from 13 residues. Germline V lookup: CDR1 MNHEY, CDR2 SVGEGT. CDR3 nucleotide sequence: TGTGCCAGCAGTTATACAGGGGACACTGAAGCTTTCTTT. Protein sequence: CASSYTGDTEAFF.

This clonotype was seen only a few times. This chain joins TRBV7-8 and TRBJ2-3, with D perhaps matching TRBD2 (6 bases). This CDR3 is built from 14 residues. Germline CDR1 SGHVS, CDR2 FQNEAQ. V was pared by 5 bases and J by 2 bases, with 11 bases between. For the CDR3, the DNA is TGTGCCAGCAGCCTGGGACTTCTCACAGATACGCAGTATTTT. It translates to CASSLGLLTDTQYF.

This chain links TRBV19 with TRBJ2-3; 7 nucleotides line up with TRBD1. Losses at the gene ends were 5 bases for V and 2 bases for J; bases not matched to a gene: 7. The CDR3 spans 15 residues. Germline V lookup: CDR1 LNHDA, CDR2 SQIVND (reference sequence). The CDR3 protein is CASSQRDSTTDTQYF. The CDR3 coding sequence is TGTGCCAGTAGTCAACGGGACAGTACCACAGATACGCAGTATTTT.

In this sample, this clonotype turned up a few times. The rearrangement uses TRBV6-2 or TRBV6-3 and TRBJ1-1; 8 bases map to TRBD1. This CDR3 region has 16 residues. Germline trimming cut 6 bases from V and 0 bases from J; bases unmatched to any gene: 9. CDR1 is MNHEY and CDR2 is SVGEGT in the germline V gene. In DNA, the CDR3 is TGTGCCAGCAGCCACTCAGGGGGCGGATTGAACACTGAAGCTTTCTTT. This codes for CASSHSGGGLNTEAFF.

This clonotype turned up a few times. The CDR3 region has the DNA TGTGCCAGCAGCCACAAAACACAGAGCTCTGGAAACACCATATATTTT. It encodes CASSHKTQSSGNTIYF. The V call is TRBV14, the J call TRBJ1-3; D remains ambiguous. Germline V gene sequence: CDR1 SGHDN, CDR2 FVKESK. The V gene lost 3 bases and the J gene lost 0 bases, with 12 bases spanning the gap. This CDR3 is 16 amino acids long.

This clonotype was picked up a small number of times. The V call is TRBV5-4, the J call TRBJ1-1; 8 positions match TRBD1. The length of the CDR3 is 15 residues. Germline CDR1 and CDR2: SGHNT and YYREEE (reference sequence). V trimming: 4 bases; J trimming: 7 bases; junction bases outside the gene matches: 12. The CDR3 loop is CASSTFSGGWGEAFF. DNA of the CDR3: TGTGCCAGCAGCACCTTCTCAGGGGGCTGGGGTGAAGCTTTCTTT.